The present T cell receptor beta chain was sequenced within a study of regulatory T cells in long-lasting Graves disease. Regarding this clonotype: The antigen is not known.

Study-wide results and limits: More public clonotypes were shared by persistent patients (approximately 3,000) than by new patients (roughly 930). Persistent Graves' patients showed less TCR diversity than newly diagnosed ones. Because few samples were included, accuracy may have been lower.

As for time point: newly diagnosed GD, antithyroid drugs for less than 3 months. TCR sequences were obtained from RNA taken from PBMCs. CDR1 and CDR2 from the germline V gene are MNHNS and SASEGT. Trimming left V 2 bases short and J 3 bases short, with 8 bases between. There are 13 residues in the CDR3. Arm-PCR of CDR3 regions and iRepertoire HTBI primers were the basis on which TCR beta libraries were built. TCRdb independently ran MiXCR on the multiplex PCR reads; one entry per CDR3 protein. Here the sample spans approximately 390,000 distinct CDR3 sequences, 15% to 20% being singletons. The same sample was also used in a study of T cells in Graves' hyperthyroidism and ophthalmopathy. Turning to that study: The HTBI primer set served for first-round RT-PCR of the TCR CDR3.

Sample: peripheral blood mononuclear cells (PBMCs), taken at new diagnosis, from a patient treated with antithyroid drugs. V is TRBV6-1 and J is TRBJ2-7, with a possible D match to TRBD1 (6 bases). This clonotype was sampled from a woman under 30 with Graves disease. CDR3 sequence: CASSERDNYEQYF. As DNA, the CDR3 is TGTGCCAGCAGTGAAAGGGACAACTACGAGCAGTACTTC.